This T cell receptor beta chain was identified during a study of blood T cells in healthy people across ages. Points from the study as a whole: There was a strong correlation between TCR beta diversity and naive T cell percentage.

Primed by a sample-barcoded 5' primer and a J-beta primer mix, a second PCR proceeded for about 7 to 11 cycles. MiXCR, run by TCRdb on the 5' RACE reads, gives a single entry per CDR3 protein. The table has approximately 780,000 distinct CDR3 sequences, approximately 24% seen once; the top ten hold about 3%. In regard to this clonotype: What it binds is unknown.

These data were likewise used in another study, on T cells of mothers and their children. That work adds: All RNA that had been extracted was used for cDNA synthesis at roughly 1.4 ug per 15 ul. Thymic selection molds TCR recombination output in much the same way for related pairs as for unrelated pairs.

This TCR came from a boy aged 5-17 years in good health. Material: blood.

CDR3 DNA: TGTGCCAGCAGCTTACAACTAGCGGGGGGGCCCTATGAGCAGTTCTTC. Its protein is CASSLQLAGGPYEQFF. This chain connects TRBV3-1 to TRBJ2-1; the match to TRBD2 covers 13 bases. J lost 8 bases, V lost 5 bases, and 9 bases had no gene match. There are 16 residues in the CDR3. Germline V lookup: CDR1 LGHDT, CDR2 YNNKEL (reference sequence).